These T cell receptor beta chains were read from a single sample in a study of blood T cell repertoires in COVID-19. Method: immunoSEQ multiplex PCR; TCRdb's copy keeps in-frame clones and lacks some. This repertoire shows about 45,000 clones, around 85% found once; its top ten account for under 35%. Sequenced: peripheral blood. These receptors all stem from a woman over 75 with acute or convalescent COVID-19. CDR3s include the opening cysteine and the closing phenylalanine or tryptophan. The D gene is left open where the match is weak. Size is stated for part of the rows, as once, few or many counts, or as a class when the clone is expanded.

D gene	V gene	clone size	J gene	CDR3 DNA	CDR3 protein
-	TRBV18	-	TRBJ2-1	TGTGCCAGCTCACCAATTAGGGGTGAGCAGTTCTTC	CASSPIRGEQFF
TRBD1	TRBV10-3	-	TRBJ1-4	TGTGCCACTCATTCGGGACAGTTCAATGAAAAACTGTTTTTT	CATHSGQFNEKLFF
TRBD1	TRBV5-1	-	TRBJ2-1	TGCGCCAGCAGCCTACCACAGGGGGCGAACGATGAGCAGTTCTTC	CASSLPQGANDEQFF
-	TRBV7-6	-	TRBJ2-5	TGTGCCAGCAGCCCCGGGACTCTCCAAGAGACCCAGTACTTC	CASSPGTLQETQYF
TRBD2	TRBV3-1/TRBV3-2	-	TRBJ2-5	TGTGCCAGCAGCCAAGACAGCGGGAGTGTAGAGACCCAGTACTTC	CASSQDSGSVETQYF
TRBD2	TRBV19	-	TRBJ2-3	TGTGCCAGTAGTTCGACTAGCGGGAGGCCTCACACAGATACGCAGTATTTT	CASSSTSGRPHTDTQYF
-	TRBV7-6	-	TRBJ2-7	TGTGCCAGCAGCTTATTGGGCGGGACCGCCTACGAGCAGTACTTC	CASSLLGGTAYEQYF
-	TRBV3-1/TRBV3-2	-	TRBJ2-7	TGTGCCAGCAGCCAGAGCTACGAGCAGTACTTC	CASSQSYEQYF
TRBD2	TRBV10-2	-	TRBJ2-1	TGCGCCAGCAGCGACCCCGAGCGGGAGTATATTAACAATGAGCAGTTCTTC	CASSDPEREYINNEQFF
-	TRBV28	-	TRBJ1-2	TGTGCCAGCAGTGCCGGACTGCACTACCCAACTAACTATGGCTACACCTTC	CASSAGLHYPTNYGYTF
TRBD1	TRBV2	-	TRBJ1-6	TGTGCCAGCAGGCAGGGACAGCACAATTCACCCCTCCACTTT	CASRQGQHNSPLHF
-	TRBV28	-	TRBJ2-7	TGTGCCAGCAGCCTCACCGTCGGCAGCGGAAGGGACGAGCAGTACTTC	CASSLTVGSGRDEQYF
TRBD2	TRBV19	-	TRBJ2-7	TGTGCCAGTAGTATCAGGGTTAGCGGGAGTGACTACGAGCAGTACTTC	CASSIRVSGSDYEQYF
-	TRBV6-5	-	TRBJ2-1	TGTGCCAGCAAAGGTTGGCGACTAGGGAATGAGCAGTTCTTC	CASKGWRLGNEQFF
-	TRBV18	-	TRBJ2-7	TGTGCCAGCTCACCGCGGAACGCGGGCTCCTACGAGCAGTACTTC	CASSPRNAGSYEQYF
-	TRBV20-1	-	TRBJ1-4	TGCAGTGCTAGTTCTTGGGCAGCAACTAATGAAAAACTGTTTTTT	CSASSWAATNEKLFF
TRBD1	TRBV10-3	-	TRBJ2-1	TGTGCCATCAAGGGACAGGGGGTTGAAAACAATGAGCAGTTCTTC	CAIKGQGVENNEQFF
-	TRBV27	-	TRBJ1-5	TGTGCCAGCAGTTACTCAAATAGCAATCAGCCCCAGCATTTT	CASSYSNSNQPQHF
TRBD1	TRBV28	few	TRBJ1-1	TGTGCCAGCAGGGGACAGGGGAGTACTGAAGCTTTCTTT	CASRGQGSTEAFF
-	TRBV10-2	-	TRBJ1-5	TGCGCCAGCAGTGAGACCCAGAGGCAGCCCCAGCATTTT	CASSETQRQPQHF
-	TRBV7-9	once	TRBJ1-2	TGTGCCAGCAGCTCGGGGGTTCAACTAACTATGCGCTACACCTTC	CASSSGVQLTMRYTF
-	TRBV30	once	TRBJ1-6	TGTGCCTGGAGTACAGGGAGTTTTCGGAATTCACCCCTCCACTTT	CAWSTGSFRNSPLHF
TRBD1	TRBV18	-	TRBJ1-4	TGTGCCAGCTCACCACTACCCCGAATACAGGGGCTTGGTGAAAAACTGTTTTTT	CASSPLPRIQGLGEKLFF
-	TRBV6-5	-	TRBJ2-5	TGTGCCAGCAGTAATAGCGGTTGGGAGACCCAGTACTTC	CASSNSGWETQYF
-	TRBV7-8	-	TRBJ2-5	TGTGCCAGCAGCGTTACAGGGTCGGGGACCCAGTACTTC	CASSVTGSGTQYF
-	TRBV5-1	once	TRBJ1-3	TGCGCCAGCAGCGACGACAGAGGTGGAAACACCATATATTTT	CASSDDRGGNTIYF
-	TRBV19	-	TRBJ1-2	TGTGCCAGTAGTTCGGGGTTTAACTATGGCTACACCTTC	CASSSGFNYGYTF
-	TRBV19	-	TRBJ2-3	TGTGCCAGTAGTATCGAGGGATTCACCACAGATACGCAGTATTTT	CASSIEGFTTDTQYF
-	TRBV27	-	TRBJ1-1	TGTGCCAGCAGTTTATCGGGCAGCAACACTGAAGCTTTCTTT	CASSLSGSNTEAFF
TRBD2	TRBV7-2	-	TRBJ2-3	TGTGCCAGCAGCTTATCAGGACTAGCGACCCCCTCGTTT	CASSLSGLATPSF
-	TRBV5-6	-	TRBJ1-1	TGTGCCAGCAGCTTGGTAGGGGTGGCTTTCTTT	CASSLVGVAFF
TRBD1	TRBV7-8	-	TRBJ1-5	TGTGCCAGCAGCTTAGTCAGGGGGGAAAGTCAGCCCCAGCATTTT	CASSLVRGESQPQHF
TRBD1	TRBV7-6	-	TRBJ1-5	TGTGCCAGCAGCCCGACAGGGGCTCAGGCAGAGCCCCAGCATTTT	CASSPTGAQAEPQHF
-	TRBV9	-	TRBJ2-1	TGTGCCAGCAGCGTAGCTAGCCAGTGGAGGAACAATGAGCAGTTCTTC	CASSVASQWRNNEQFF
-	TRBV19	once	TRBJ1-3	TGTGCCAGTAGTACAGGATACTCTGGAAACACCATATATTTT	CASSTGYSGNTIYF
-	TRBV4-1	-	TRBJ1-3	TGCGCCAGCAGCCAAGGTGACCGAGGCTCTGGAAACACCATATATTTT	CASSQGDRGSGNTIYF
TRBD2	TRBV2	few	TRBJ2-7	TGTGCCCGCAGTGGGGGGGAAGGGGTGGGCTCCTACGAGCAGTACTTC	CARSGGEGVGSYEQYF
-	TRBV24-1	once	TRBJ2-7	TGTGCCACCAGTGACTCCCAGGGTGTCTCCTACGAGCAGTACTTC	CATSDSQGVSYEQYF
-	TRBV7-9	-	TRBJ2-2	TGTGCCAGCAGCTTAGTATTTGGGGCGACCGGGGAGCTGTTTTTT	CASSLVFGATGELFF
TRBD1	TRBV5-1	-	TRBJ1-1	TGCGCCAGCAGCTCCGGGACAGGGCTCATGAACACTGAAGCTTTCTTT	CASSSGTGLMNTEAFF
TRBD1	TRBV7-9	-	TRBJ2-6	TGTGCCAGCAGCTCGGGACAGGGAAACTCTGGGGCCAACGTCCTGACTTTC	CASSSGQGNSGANVLTF
TRBD2	TRBV2	-	TRBJ2-7	TGTGCCACCCGTGGGGGGGAACGGGGGGGCTCCTACGAGCAGTACTTC	CATRGGERGGSYEQYF
-	TRBV30	-	TRBJ1-6	TGTGCCTGGAGTGGTTGGGGTCGGGGGGGCAATAATTCACCCCTCCACTTT	CAWSGWGRGGNNSPLHF
-	TRBV11-2	-	TRBJ1-5	TGTGCCAGCAGCTCGGGGTCTCAGCCCCAGCATTTT	CASSSGSQPQHF
-	TRBV19	-	TRBJ2-5	TGTGCCAGTAGTATTGCGACAGAAGGGACCCAGTACTTC	CASSIATEGTQYF
TRBD2	TRBV10-2	once	TRBJ2-2	TGCGCCAGCCGGATGGGTAGCGGGAGAGGAGCCGGGGAGCTGTTTTTT	CASRMGSGRGAGELFF
TRBD2	TRBV7-8	-	TRBJ2-3	TGTGCCAGCAGCTATAGGGAGGGCCAGGGCACAGATACGCAGTATTTT	CASSYREGQGTDTQYF
TRBD2	TRBV24-1	-	TRBJ2-3	TGTGCCACCAGTGATACGACTAGCGGGGGCACAGATACGCAGTATTTT	CATSDTTSGGTDTQYF
-	TRBV6-5	-	TRBJ1-4	TGTGCCAGCAGCCGAGACAGGATAAATGAAAAACTGTTTTTT	CASSRDRINEKLFF
TRBD2	TRBV3-1/TRBV3-2	-	TRBJ2-7	TGTGCCAGCAGCCCGGAGGCTAGCGGATATACGGGAGAGCAGTACTTC	CASSPEASGYTGEQYF
-	TRBV5-4	-	TRBJ2-3	TGTGCCAGCAGCTCCTACTCAGATACGCAGTATTTT	CASSSYSDTQYF
TRBD1	TRBV27	few	TRBJ2-5	TGTGCCAGCAGTTACAGACCCGGGACAGGGGACGAGACCCAGTACTTC	CASSYRPGTGDETQYF
TRBD1	TRBV19	-	TRBJ2-7	TGTGCCAGTAGTAATAACAGGGGCTACGAGCAGTACTTC	CASSNNRGYEQYF
-	TRBV19	-	TRBJ1-2	TGTGCCAGTAGTTCGGAAGGGGGTTTCTATGGCTACACCTTC	CASSSEGGFYGYTF